These T cell receptor beta chains were read from a single sample in a study of blood T cells in healthy people across ages. In TCRdb, the 5' RACE reads were re-called with MiXCR into one record per CDR3 protein. The sample consists of roughly 1.9 million distinct CDR3 sequences, around 40% of them appearing once. Source material: blood. The receptors come from a human donor in good health. CDR3s include the opening cysteine and the closing phenylalanine or tryptophan. D genes are given only for firm matches. Not all rows give a size; the values are once, few, many and, for expanded clones, a class.

v_call,clone_size,j_call,d_call,cdr3_nt,cdr3_aa
TRBV29-1,few,TRBJ2-1,-,TGCAGCGTTGAAGAAAGTCGGGGAAATGAGCAGTTCTTC,CSVEESRGNEQFF
TRBV29-1,few,TRBJ2-1,TRBD1,TGCAGCGTTGAAGAGGACAGGGAGCTTGGGGAGCAGTTCTTC,CSVEEDRELGEQFF
TRBV19,-,TRBJ1-1,TRBD1,TGTGCCAGTACCGCGGGACAGTTGAACACTGAAGCTTTCTTT,CASTAGQLNTEAFF
TRBV7-9,-,TRBJ2-6,TRBD1,TGTGCCAGCAGCTTAGGGGGAAGACAGGGGGACTCTGAGGCCAACGTCCTGACTTTC,CASSLGGRQGDSEANVLTF
TRBV5-1,-,TRBJ2-7,TRBD1,TGCGCCAGCAGCTTACAAGCCCAGGGGGTTGCCCCCTACGAGCAGTACTTC,CASSLQAQGVAPYEQYF
TRBV11-1,few,TRBJ2-1,TRBD1,TGTGCCAGCAGCTTGGACAGGGGGCAGGTCGATGAGCAGTTCTTC,CASSLDRGQVDEQFF
TRBV3-1,-,TRBJ2-5,-,TGTGCCAGCAGCGTTCGGGGGCTGGAGACCCAGTACTTC,CASSVRGLETQYF
TRBV9,few,TRBJ1-2,-,TGTGCCAGCAGCGTAGATGCGTCTCTTGGGGGCTACACCTTC,CASSVDASLGGYTF
TRBV12-3/TRBV12-4,-,TRBJ2-7,TRBD1,TGTGCCAGCAGTTTACGGGCAGGGGGCCACCACGAGCAGTACTTC,CASSLRAGGHHEQYF
TRBV12-3/TRBV12-4,-,TRBJ2-3,TRBD2,TGTGCAAGCAGTCCCGGGACTAGCGGGGGACCGATCACAGATACGCAGTATTTT,CASSPGTSGGPITDTQYF